These 9 T cell receptor beta chains originate from one sample sequenced in a study of CD8+ T cells in alopecia areata. Sample treatment: oral pan-JAK inhibitor, 5-10 mg twice daily. RNA extraction was followed by reverse transcription into cDNA, which acted as the sequencing template. Assay used: immunoSEQ multiplex PCR; TCRdb lists only in-frame clones, some missing. The sample shows nearly 95,000 clones, approximately 70% of them seen only once. The sample in question was CD8+ T cells sorted from blood, obtained at week 44, from a patient treated with tofacitinib. The receptors shown here come from a human donor with alopecia areata.

The rearrangement joins TRBV4-1 to TRBJ2-7; 8 bases are a match to TRBD1. Germline assignment: CDR1 MGHRA and CDR2 YSYEKL. Trimming at V came to 1 base and at J to 3 bases, leaving 2 bases not matched to a gene. The CDR3 is made up of 14 amino acids. CDR3 sequence (DNA): TGCGCCAGCAGCCAAGGGGACAGGATCTACGAGCAGTACTTC. Residues: CASSQGDRIYEQYF.

This chain links TRBV7-2 with TRBJ1-2; possibly TRBD1 for D (6 bases). CDR1 is SGHTA, CDR2 FQGNSA, per germline. The CDR3 covers 13 residues. Trimming shortened V by 5 bases and J by 4 bases, and 11 bases separated the two germline ends. The CDR3 bases are TGTGCCAGCAGCCCCAGGGGAACCTATGGCTACACCTTC. It codes for CASSPRGTYGYTF.

This clone was observed a few times. The gene calls are TRBV14 and TRBJ2-5, with D perhaps TRBD2 (6 bases). Trimming took off 0 bases at V and 2 bases at J, with 13 bases between the two ends. From germline, CDR1 is SGHDN and CDR2 FVKESK. The CDR3 has 16 amino acids. CDR3 residues: CASSQDFGGSQETQYF. The CDR3 bases are TGTGCCAGCAGCCAAGATTTCGGGGGTTCGCAAGAGACCCAGTACTTC.

This clone occurred a few times. V is TRBV29-1 and J is TRBJ2-3; 9 bases match TRBD1. CDR3 size: 16 residues. The germline gives CDR1 SQVTM, CDR2 ANQGSEA. V dropped 3 bases and J dropped 3; count of bases not matched to a gene: 10. The CDR3 spells CSVDLRGQGWTDTQYF. DNA of the CDR3: TGCAGCGTTGATCTCCGAGGACAGGGGTGGACAGATACGCAGTATTTT.

The chain's CDR3 is CASSATGLTEAFF. The CDR3 DNA reads as TGTGCCAGCAGCGCCACAGGGTTGACTGAAGCTTTCTTT. The gene calls are TRBV13 and TRBJ1-1, with D possibly being TRBD1 (6 bases). Germline CDR1 is PRHDT and CDR2 is FYEKMQ (reference sequence). V lost 5 bases to trimming and J lost 5 bases, with 12 bases between them. The CDR3 loop spans 13 amino acids.

This chain uses TRBV19 with TRBJ2-2; D gene ambiguous. The CDR3 loop spans 12 amino acids. Germline V gives CDR1 LNHDA, CDR2 SQIVND (reference sequence). V shed 3 bases and J shed 11 bases, with 10 bases lying between them. CDR3 loop: CASSIGTPELFF. The CDR3 coding sequence is TGTGCCAGTAGTATTGGAACCCCCGAGCTGTTTTTT.

This clone was observed a few times. This chain links TRBV2 with TRBJ2-3; D gene uncertain. This CDR3 contains 11 residues. The V end lost 7 bases, the J end lost 1 base, and 3 bases lay between the germline ends. Germline V lookup: CDR1 SNHLY, CDR2 FYNNEI. In nucleotides, the CDR3 is TGTGCCAGCACTGGCACAGATACGCAGTATTTT. Encoded protein: CASTGTDTQYF. Full variable domain (outside the CDR3, taken from reference TRBV2 and TRBJ2-3): EPEVTQTPSHQVTQMGQEVILRCVPISNHLYFYWYRQILGQKVEFLVSFYNNEISEKSEIFDDQFSVERPDGSNFTLKIRSTKLEDSAMYFCASTGTDTQYFGPGTRLTVL.

V is TRBV4-1 and J is TRBJ1-1; D ambiguous. The CDR3 contains 16 residues. V dropped 2 bases and J dropped 0 bases, with 13 bases sitting between them. Germline V gives CDR1 MGHRA, CDR2 YSYEKL. The CDR3 coding sequence is TGCGCCAGCAGCCAACCTCATGACGGGGTGAACACTGAAGCTTTCTTT. As protein: CASSQPHDGVNTEAFF.

This clone has a handful of counts. This chain uses TRBV27 with TRBJ2-1; D is uncertain. The CDR3 loop spans 11 amino acids. The germline CDR1 and CDR2 sequences are MNHEY and SMNVEV (reference sequence). Trimming pared 7 bases from V and 7 bases from J, leaving 8 bases between. The CDR3 reads CASMERNEQFF. Written as DNA, the CDR3 is TGTGCCAGCATGGAGAGAAATGAGCAGTTCTTC.